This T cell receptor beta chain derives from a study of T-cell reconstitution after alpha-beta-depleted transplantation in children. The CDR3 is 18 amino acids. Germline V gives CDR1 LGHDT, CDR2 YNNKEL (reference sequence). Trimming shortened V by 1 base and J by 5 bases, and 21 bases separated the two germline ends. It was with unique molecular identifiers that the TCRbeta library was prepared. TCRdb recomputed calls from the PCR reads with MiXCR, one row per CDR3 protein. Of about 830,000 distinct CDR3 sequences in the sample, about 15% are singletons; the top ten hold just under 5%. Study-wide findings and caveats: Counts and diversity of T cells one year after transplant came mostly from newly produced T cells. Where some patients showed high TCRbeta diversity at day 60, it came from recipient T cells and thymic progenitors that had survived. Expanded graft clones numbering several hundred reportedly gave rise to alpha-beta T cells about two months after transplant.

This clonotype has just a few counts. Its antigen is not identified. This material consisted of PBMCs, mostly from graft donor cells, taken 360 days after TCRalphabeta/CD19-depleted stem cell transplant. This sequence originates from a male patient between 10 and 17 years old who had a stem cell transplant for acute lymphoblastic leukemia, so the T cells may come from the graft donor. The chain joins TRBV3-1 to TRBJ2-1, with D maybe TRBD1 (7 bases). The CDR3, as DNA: TGTGCCAGCAGCCAAGCAGGGGGGTACGCGAATTGGCACAATGAGCAGTTCTTC. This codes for CASSQAGGYANWHNEQFF.